The 16 T cell receptor beta chains given below trace back to one sample, sequenced in a study of blood T cell repertoires in COVID-19. Profiled with immunoSEQ multiplex PCR; TCRdb holds only in-frame clones, not every one. The top ten clones hold less than 4% of a sample with 300,000 to 350,000 clones, roughly 90% of them seen once. Sequencing input: PBMCs or T cells enriched from blood (not recorded which). These receptors were collected from a woman younger than 45 who had been exposed to COVID-19.

The chain is built from TRBV11-2 and TRBJ2-7; TRBD1 aligns across 9 bases. The V and J ends lost 0 bases and 2 bases, in that order; junction bases with no gene match: 2. CDR3 length: 15 residues. Germline CDR1 SGHAT, CDR2 FQNNGV. CDR3 sequence reads: CASSLDYRGPYEQYF. CDR3 sequence (DNA): TGTGCCAGCAGCTTAGATTACAGGGGGCCCTACGAGCAGTACTTC.

This chain joins TRBV16 and TRBJ2-7, with 7 bases matching TRBD1. Per germline, CDR1 KGHSY and CDR2 FQNENV. V lost 1 base and J lost 6; bases outside the gene matches: 9. This CDR3 has 15 residues. Here the CDR3 reads CASSQFFKGAIEQYF. In DNA form, the CDR3 reads TGTGCCAGCAGCCAATTCTTTAAGGGGGCGATCGAGCAGTACTTC.

The chain employs TRBV2 and TRBJ2-1, with 8 bases fitting TRBD2. The CDR3 runs 13 residues. The germline CDR1 and CDR2 sequences are SNHLY and FYNNEI. CDR3 loop: CTSSGGQYNEQFF. For the CDR3, the DNA is TGTACCTCGAGCGGGGGTCAGTACAATGAGCAGTTCTTC.

The V call is TRBV5-1, the J call TRBJ2-1; 7 positions agree with TRBD1. This CDR3 region has 14 residues. V shed 4 bases and J 7 bases; nucleotides not matched to a gene: 8. Per germline, CDR1 SGHRS and CDR2 YFSETQ. The CDR3 here is CASSRDTGENEQFF. Here the CDR3 DNA reads TGCGCCAGCAGCCGTGACACAGGGGAAAATGAGCAGTTCTTC.

This sequence joins TRBV7-2 and TRBJ1-2; 8 bases fit TRBD1. This CDR3 comprises 13 residues. Germline lookup yields CDR1 SGHTA and CDR2 FQGNSA. The junction had 13 bases not matched to a gene; V was cut back by 5 bases and J by 14 bases. CDR3 nucleotides: TGTGCCAGCAGCCTACGTAACGACAGGGGTACGACCTTC. Amino acid sequence: CASSLRNDRGTTF.

The CDR3 sequence is CATSDSQGAQGEQYF. Written as DNA, the CDR3 is TGTGCCACCAGTGATTCCCAGGGGGCGCAGGGCGAGCAGTACTTC. The rearrangement joins TRBV24-1 to TRBJ2-7; 8 nucleotides agree with TRBD1. CDR3 length: 15 residues. CDR1 and CDR2 (germline): KGHDR, SFDVKD. Losses at the gene ends were 2 bases for V and 6 bases for J; bases not matched to a gene: 8.

The chain recombines TRBV2 with TRBJ2-7; D is perhaps TRBD1 (5 bases). The V gene lost 7 bases and the J gene lost 2 bases, with 15 bases spanning the gap. The CDR3 contains 14 residues. CDR1 and CDR2 from the germline V gene are SNHLY and FYNNEI. The CDR3 protein is CASKVLTGTYEQYF. CDR3 sequence (DNA): TGTGCCAGCAAGGTACTCACAGGTACCTACGAGCAGTACTTC.

This clone came up once. The V gene is TRBV7-9, the J gene TRBJ1-5; D is perhaps TRBD1 (5 bases). The CDR3 totals 17 residues. With 5 bases removed from V and 6 bases from J, the gap between germline ends came to 23 bases. The germline CDR1 and CDR2 sequences are SEHNR and FQNEAQ (reference sequence). The CDR3 DNA is TGTGCCAGCAGCCCCGGTTGGGGCAGGGAAATGGGTCAGCCCCAGCATTTT. Translated: CASSPGWGREMGQPQHF.

The chain recombines TRBV5-8 with TRBJ1-2; 9 bases line up with TRBD1. Trimming removed 5 bases from V and 7 bases from J; junction bases left unmatched: 6. Germline CDR1 SGHTS, CDR2 YDEGEE. The CDR3 covers 13 residues. For the CDR3, the DNA is TGTGCCAGCAGTATTTACAGGGGGCTTGGCTACACCTTC. Translated, it gives CASSIYRGLGYTF.

The genes are TRBV3-1 (or the pseudogene TRBV3-2) and TRBJ1-5, with D possibly matching TRBD1 (6 bases). V was shortened by 0 bases and J by 9 bases, with 18 bases between the two germline ends. Germline values: CDR1 LGHDT, CDR2 YNNKEL (reference sequence). CDR3 length equals 16 residues. As DNA, the CDR3 is TGTGCCAGCAGCCAAGATTCAGGGACAAACCTGACGCCCCAGCATTTT. It specifies CASSQDSGTNLTPQHF.

This chain uses TRBV25-1 with TRBJ2-7, with 8 bases matching TRBD2. With 1 base clipped from V and 4 bases from J, the junction kept 6 bases outside the gene matches. The CDR3 covers 15 residues. CDR1 is MGHDK and CDR2 is SYGVNS in the germline V gene. The chain's CDR3 is CASSEFGGGRYEQYF. CDR3 bases: TGTGCCAGCAGTGAATTCGGGGGGGGTAGGTACGAGCAGTACTTC.

The rearrangement joins TRBV7-9 to TRBJ2-2; the D is unclear. The length of the CDR3 is 12 residues. Germline V gene sequence: CDR1 SEHNR, CDR2 FQNEAQ (reference sequence). The CDR3: CGSTQNTGELFF. CDR3 bases: TGTGGGAGCACCCAGAACACCGGGGAGCTGTTTTTT.

CDR3 sequence: CASSPGTGLHEQYF. DNA for the CDR3: TGTGCCAGCAGTCCTGGGACAGGGTTGCACGAGCAGTACTTC. The rearrangement joins TRBV2 to TRBJ2-7; 9 bases are shared with TRBD1. V was clipped by 5 bases and J by 5 bases; unmatched bases: 7. The germline CDR1 and CDR2 sequences are SNHLY and FYNNEI. The CDR3 is 14 residues long.

The table lists this clone with a count of one. This chain uses TRBV29-1 with TRBJ2-7; D gene unclear. The length of the CDR3 is 12 residues. Germline V gene sequence: CDR1 SQVTM, CDR2 ANQGSEA. The V gene lost 1 base and the J gene lost 3 bases, with 7 bases spanning the gap. The CDR3 DNA reads as TGCAGCGTTGAAGGGGCAGGCTACGAGCAGTACTTC. Translated, it gives CSVEGAGYEQYF.

The chain couples TRBV2 to TRBJ1-5; no definite D call. Germline loops: CDR1 SNHLY, CDR2 FYNNEI. V dropped 8 bases and J dropped 2 bases, with 19 bases sitting between them. CDR3 length: 16 amino acids. CDR3 bases: TGTGCCAGCGACCTGGGAGGCCGCCATGGCAATCAGCCCCAGCATTTT. Translation: CASDLGGRHGNQPQHF.

This clone was seen a single time. This chain uses TRBV6-5 with TRBJ2-7, with a tentative D call TRBD2 (5 bases). From germline, CDR1 is MNHEY and CDR2 SVGAGI. The V end was cut by 0 bases, the J end by 9 bases, with 6 bases between. The CDR3 sequence is 11 residues long. The CDR3 region is CASSYSGRQYF. In DNA, the CDR3 is TGTGCCAGCAGTTACTCTGGGAGGCAGTACTTC.